This record covers a single T cell receptor (beta chain). What it recognizes is unknown. This entry is derived from a study of T-cell reconstitution after alpha-beta-depleted transplantation in children. TCRbeta library preparation incorporated unique molecular identifiers. TCRdb fed the PCR reads into MiXCR, producing one record per CDR3 protein. The table records 450,000 to 700,000 distinct CDR3 sequences, 25% to 30% of them present only once. This CDR3 region has 17 residues. Losses at the gene ends were 4 bases for V and 8 bases for J; bases not matched to a gene: 13. The germline gives CDR1 SGHAT, CDR2 FQDESV (reference sequence). Study results and caveats: At around two months after transplant, the alpha-beta T cells were reportedly derived from several hundred expanded clones that came from non-depleted graft cells. After transplant, high TCRbeta diversity at day 60 in some patients arose from surviving recipient T cells and thymic progenitors. A year had passed since transplant, and T-cell counts and diversity by then came mostly from newly produced T cells.

The sequence was collected from a boy less than two years old with Wiskott-Aldrich syndrome, due to receive a stem cell transplant. This rearrangement joins TRBV11-1 to TRBJ2-1, with 11 bases lining up with TRBD2. This specimen was PBMCs, taken before TCRalphabeta/CD19-depleted stem cell transplant. CDR3 residues: CASSSEFLAGGRDEQFF. The CDR3 DNA sequence: TGTGCCAGCAGCTCTGAGTTCTTAGCGGGAGGGAGGGATGAGCAGTTCTTC.